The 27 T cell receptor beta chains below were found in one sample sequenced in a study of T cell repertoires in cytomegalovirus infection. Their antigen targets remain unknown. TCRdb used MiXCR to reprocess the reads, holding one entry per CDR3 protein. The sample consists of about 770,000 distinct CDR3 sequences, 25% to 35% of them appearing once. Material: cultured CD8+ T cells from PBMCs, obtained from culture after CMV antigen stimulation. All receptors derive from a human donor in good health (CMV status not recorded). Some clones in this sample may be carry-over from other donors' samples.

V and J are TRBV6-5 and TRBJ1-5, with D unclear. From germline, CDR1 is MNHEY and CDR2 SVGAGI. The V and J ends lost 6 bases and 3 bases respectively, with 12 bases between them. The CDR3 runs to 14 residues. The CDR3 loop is CASRPPWANQPQHF. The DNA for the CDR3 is TGTGCCAGCAGGCCCCCTTGGGCCAATCAGCCCCAGCATTTT.

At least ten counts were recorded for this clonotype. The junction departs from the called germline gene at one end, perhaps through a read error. CDR3 in amino acids: CASSPALGENYEQYF. The CDR3 nucleotides read TGTGCTAGCAGTCCCGCCCTCGGGGAGAACTACGAGCAGTACTTC. The rearrangement uses TRBV7-7 and TRBJ2-7; maybe TRBD2 (5 bases). This CDR3 has 15 amino acids. CDR1 is SSHAT, CDR2 FNYEAQ, per germline (reference sequence).

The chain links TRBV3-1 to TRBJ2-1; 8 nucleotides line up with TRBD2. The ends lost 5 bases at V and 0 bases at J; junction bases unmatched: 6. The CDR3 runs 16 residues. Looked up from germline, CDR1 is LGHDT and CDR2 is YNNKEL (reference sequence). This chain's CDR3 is CASSDIAGLSYNEQFF. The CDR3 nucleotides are TGTGCCAGCAGCGATATAGCGGGACTCTCCTACAATGAGCAGTTCTTC.

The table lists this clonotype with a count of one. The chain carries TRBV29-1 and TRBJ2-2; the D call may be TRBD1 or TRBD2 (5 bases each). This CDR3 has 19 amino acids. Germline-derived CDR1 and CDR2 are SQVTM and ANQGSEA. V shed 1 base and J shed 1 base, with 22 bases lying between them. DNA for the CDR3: TGCAGCGTTGAAGTTCTTCCGCCGGGACCCGATTTGAACACCGGGGAGCTGTTTTTT. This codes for CSVEVLPPGPDLNTGELFF.

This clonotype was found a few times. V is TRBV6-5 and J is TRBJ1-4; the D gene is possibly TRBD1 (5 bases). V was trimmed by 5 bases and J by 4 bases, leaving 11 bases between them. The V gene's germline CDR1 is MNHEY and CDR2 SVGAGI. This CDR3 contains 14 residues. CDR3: CASSPGTDNEKLFF. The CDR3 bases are TGTGCCAGCAGTCCCGGGACGGATAATGAAAAACTGTTTTTT.

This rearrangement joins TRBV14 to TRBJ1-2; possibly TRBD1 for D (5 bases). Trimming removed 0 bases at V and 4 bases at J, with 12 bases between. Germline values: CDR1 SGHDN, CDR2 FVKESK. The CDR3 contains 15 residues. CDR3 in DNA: TGTGCCAGCAGCCAAGACCCACCAGGGATCTATGGCTACACCTTC. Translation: CASSQDPPGIYGYTF.

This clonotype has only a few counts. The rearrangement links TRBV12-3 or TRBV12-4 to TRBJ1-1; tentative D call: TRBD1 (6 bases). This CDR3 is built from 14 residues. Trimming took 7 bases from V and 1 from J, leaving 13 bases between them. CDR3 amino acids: CASTSDRRNTEAFF. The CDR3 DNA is TGTGCCAGCACCTCCGACAGGCGGAACACTGAAGCTTTCTTT.

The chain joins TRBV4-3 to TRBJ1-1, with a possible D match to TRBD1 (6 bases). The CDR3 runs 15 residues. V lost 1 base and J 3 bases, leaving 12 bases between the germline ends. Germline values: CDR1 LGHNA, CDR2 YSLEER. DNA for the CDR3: TGCGCCAGCAGCCAAGGGCAGGGGATGTACACTGAAGCTTTCTTT. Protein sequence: CASSQGQGMYTEAFF.

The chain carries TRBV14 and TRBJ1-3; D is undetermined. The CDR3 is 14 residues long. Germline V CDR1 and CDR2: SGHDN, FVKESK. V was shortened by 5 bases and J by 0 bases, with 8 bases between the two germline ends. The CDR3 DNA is TGTGCCAGCAGCGAGGAGAGCTCTGGAAACACCATATATTTT. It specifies CASSEESSGNTIYF.

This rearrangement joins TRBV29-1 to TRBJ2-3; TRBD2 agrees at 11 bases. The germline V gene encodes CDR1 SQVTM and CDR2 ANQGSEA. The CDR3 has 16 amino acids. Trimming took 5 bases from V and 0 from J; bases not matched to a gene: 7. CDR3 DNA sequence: TGCAGCGTTTGGCTAGCGGGGGGCTCTAGCACAGATACGCAGTATTTT. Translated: CSVWLAGGSSTDTQYF.

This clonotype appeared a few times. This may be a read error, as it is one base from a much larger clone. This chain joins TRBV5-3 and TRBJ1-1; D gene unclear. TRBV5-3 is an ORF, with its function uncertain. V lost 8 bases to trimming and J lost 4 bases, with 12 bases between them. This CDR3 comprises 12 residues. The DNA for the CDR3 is TGTGCCAGCAGCCCCCATGGCACTGAAGCTTTCTTT. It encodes CASSPHGTEAFF.

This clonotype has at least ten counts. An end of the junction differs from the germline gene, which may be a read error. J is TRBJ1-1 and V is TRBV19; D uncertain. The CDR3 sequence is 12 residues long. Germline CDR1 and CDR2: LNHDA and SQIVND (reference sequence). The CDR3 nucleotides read TGCGCCAGCAGCTCCATGAACACTGAAGCTTTCTTT. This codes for CASSSMNTEAFF.

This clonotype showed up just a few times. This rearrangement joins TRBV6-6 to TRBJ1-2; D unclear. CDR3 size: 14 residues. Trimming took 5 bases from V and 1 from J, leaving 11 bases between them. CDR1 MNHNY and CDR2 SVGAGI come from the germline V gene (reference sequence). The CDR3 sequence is CASSGPEVNYGYTF. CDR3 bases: TGTGCCAGCAGTGGCCCCGAGGTTAACTATGGCTACACCTTC.

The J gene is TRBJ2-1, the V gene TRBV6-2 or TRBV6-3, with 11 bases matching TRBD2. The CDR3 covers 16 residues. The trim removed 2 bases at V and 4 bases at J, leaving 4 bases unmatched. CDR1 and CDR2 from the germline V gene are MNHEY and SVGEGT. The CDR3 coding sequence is TGTGCCAGCAGTTACCACCGACTAGCGGGGTACAATGAGCAGTTCTTC. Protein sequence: CASSYHRLAGYNEQFF.

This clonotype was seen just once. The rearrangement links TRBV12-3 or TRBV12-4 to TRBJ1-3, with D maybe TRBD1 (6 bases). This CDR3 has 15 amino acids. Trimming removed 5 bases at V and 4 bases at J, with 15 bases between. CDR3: CASSAKTGRGNTIYF. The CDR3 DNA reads TGTGCCAGCAGTGCAAAGACAGGTCGAGGAAACACCATATATTTT.

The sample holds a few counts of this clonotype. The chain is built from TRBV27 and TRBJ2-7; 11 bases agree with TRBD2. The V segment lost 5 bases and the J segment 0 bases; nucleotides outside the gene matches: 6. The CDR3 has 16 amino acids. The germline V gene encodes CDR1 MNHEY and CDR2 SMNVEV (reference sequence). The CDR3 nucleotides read TGTGCCAGCAGTCACACTAGCGGGGGCCACTCCTACGAGCAGTACTTC. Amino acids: CASSHTSGGHSYEQYF.

CDR3 residues: CSARDEWETQYF. DNA for the CDR3: TGCAGTGCTAGAGATGAGTGGGAGACCCAGTACTTC. This chain uses TRBV20-1 with TRBJ2-5; D gene unclear. This CDR3 has 12 residues. Deletions cut 0 bases from V and 5 bases from J, with 7 bases between. Per germline, CDR1 DFQATT and CDR2 SNEGSKA (reference sequence).

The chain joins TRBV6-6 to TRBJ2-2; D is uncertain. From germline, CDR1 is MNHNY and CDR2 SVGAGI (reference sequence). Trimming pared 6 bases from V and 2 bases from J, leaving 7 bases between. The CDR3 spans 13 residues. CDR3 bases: TGTGCCAGCAGATTCGGAAACACCGGGGAGCTGTTTTTT. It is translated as CASRFGNTGELFF.

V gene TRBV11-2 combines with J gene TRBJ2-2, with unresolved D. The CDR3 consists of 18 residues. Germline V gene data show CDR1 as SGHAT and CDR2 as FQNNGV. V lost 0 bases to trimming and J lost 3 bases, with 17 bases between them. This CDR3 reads CASSLDLYALEDTGELFF. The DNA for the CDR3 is TGTGCCAGCAGCTTAGACCTTTACGCACTTGAGGACACCGGGGAGCTGTTTTTT.

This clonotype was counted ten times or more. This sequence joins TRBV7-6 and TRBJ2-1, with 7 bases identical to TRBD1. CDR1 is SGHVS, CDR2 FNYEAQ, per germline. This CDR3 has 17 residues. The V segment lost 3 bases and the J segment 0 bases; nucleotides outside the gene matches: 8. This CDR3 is CASSFQGGAFSYNEQFF. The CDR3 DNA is TGTGCCAGCAGCTTCCAAGGGGGCGCGTTCTCCTACAATGAGCAGTTCTTC. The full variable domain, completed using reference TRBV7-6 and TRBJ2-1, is GAGVSQSPRYKVTKRGQDVALRCDPISGHVSLYWYRQALGQGPEFLTYFNYEAQQDKSGLPNDRFSAERPEGSISTLTIQRTEQRDSAMYRCASSFQGGAFSYNEQFFGPGTRLTVL.

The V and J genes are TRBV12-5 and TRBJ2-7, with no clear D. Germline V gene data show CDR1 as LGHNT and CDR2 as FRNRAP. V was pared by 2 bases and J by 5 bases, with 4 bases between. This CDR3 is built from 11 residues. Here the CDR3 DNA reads TGTGCTAGTGGTTTGACCGACGAGCAGTACTTC. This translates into CASGLTDEQYF.

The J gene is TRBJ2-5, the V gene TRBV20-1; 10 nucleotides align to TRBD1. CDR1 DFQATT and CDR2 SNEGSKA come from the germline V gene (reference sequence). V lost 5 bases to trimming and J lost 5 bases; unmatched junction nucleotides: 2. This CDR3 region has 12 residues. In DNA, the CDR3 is TGCAGTGCTCGGGACAGGGGTGAGACCCAGTACTTC. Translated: CSARDRGETQYF.

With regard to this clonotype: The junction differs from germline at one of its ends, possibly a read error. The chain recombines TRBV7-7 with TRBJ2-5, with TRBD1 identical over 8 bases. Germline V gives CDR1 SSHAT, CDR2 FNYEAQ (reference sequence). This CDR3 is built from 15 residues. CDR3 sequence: CASSPQTGDQETQYF. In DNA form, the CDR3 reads TGTGCTAGCAGCCCACAGACAGGGGATCAAGAGACCCAGTACTTC.

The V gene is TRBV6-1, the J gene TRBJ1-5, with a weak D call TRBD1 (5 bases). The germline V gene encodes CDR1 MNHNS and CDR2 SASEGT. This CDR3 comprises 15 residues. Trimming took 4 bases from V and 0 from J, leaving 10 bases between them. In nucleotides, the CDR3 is TGTGCCAGCAGTGGAGACAGAAATAGCAATCAGCCCCAGCATTTT. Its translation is CASSGDRNSNQPQHF.

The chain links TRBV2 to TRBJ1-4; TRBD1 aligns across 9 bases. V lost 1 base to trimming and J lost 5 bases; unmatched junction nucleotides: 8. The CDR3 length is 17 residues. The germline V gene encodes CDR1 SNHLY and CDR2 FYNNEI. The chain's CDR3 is CASSEVYRTGENEKLFF. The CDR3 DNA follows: TGTGCCAGCAGTGAAGTATATCGGACAGGGGAAAATGAAAAACTGTTTTTT. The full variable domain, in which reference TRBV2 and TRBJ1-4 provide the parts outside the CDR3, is EPEVTQTPSHQVTQMGQEVILRCVPISNHLYFYWYRQILGQKVEFLVSFYNNEISEKSEIFDDQFSVERPDGSNFTLKIRSTKLEDSAMYFCASSEVYRTGENEKLFFGSGTQLSVL.

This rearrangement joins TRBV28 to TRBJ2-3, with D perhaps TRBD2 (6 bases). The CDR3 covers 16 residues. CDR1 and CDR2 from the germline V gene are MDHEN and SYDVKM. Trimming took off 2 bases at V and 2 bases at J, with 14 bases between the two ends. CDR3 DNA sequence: TGTGCCAGCAGTTTAAGTCCCGGGGGTTTCACAGATACGCAGTATTTT. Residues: CASSLSPGGFTDTQYF.

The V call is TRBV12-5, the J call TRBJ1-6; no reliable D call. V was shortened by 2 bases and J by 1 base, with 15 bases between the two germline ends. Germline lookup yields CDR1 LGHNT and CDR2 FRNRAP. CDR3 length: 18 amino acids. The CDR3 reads CASGLFTYELSYNSPLHF. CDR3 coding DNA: TGTGCTAGTGGTTTGTTTACCTACGAGTTGTCCTATAATTCACCCCTCCACTTT.